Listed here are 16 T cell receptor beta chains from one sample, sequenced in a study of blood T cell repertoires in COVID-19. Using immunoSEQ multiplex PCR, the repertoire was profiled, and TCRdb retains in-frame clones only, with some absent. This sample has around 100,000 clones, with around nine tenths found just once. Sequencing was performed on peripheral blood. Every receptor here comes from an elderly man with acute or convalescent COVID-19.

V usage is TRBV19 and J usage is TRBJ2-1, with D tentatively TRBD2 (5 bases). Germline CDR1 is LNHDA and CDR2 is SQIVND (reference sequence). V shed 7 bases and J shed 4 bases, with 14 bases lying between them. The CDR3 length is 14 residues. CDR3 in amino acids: CASKSGLGYNEQFF. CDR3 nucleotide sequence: TGTGCCAGTAAATCAGGACTGGGTTACAATGAGCAGTTCTTC.

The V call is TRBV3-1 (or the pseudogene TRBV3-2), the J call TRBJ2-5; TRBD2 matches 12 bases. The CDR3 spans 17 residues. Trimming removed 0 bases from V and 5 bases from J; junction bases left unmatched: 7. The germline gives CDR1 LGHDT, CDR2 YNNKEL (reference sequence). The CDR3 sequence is CASSQDGPSGRVETQYF. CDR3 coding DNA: TGTGCCAGCAGCCAAGATGGTCCTAGCGGGAGGGTGGAGACCCAGTACTTC.

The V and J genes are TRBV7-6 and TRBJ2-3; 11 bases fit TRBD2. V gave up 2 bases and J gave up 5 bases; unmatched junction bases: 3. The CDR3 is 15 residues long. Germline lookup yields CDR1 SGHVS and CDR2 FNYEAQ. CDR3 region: CASSLLAGGVDTQYF. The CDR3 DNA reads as TGTGCCAGCAGCTTACTAGCGGGAGGAGTAGATACGCAGTATTTT.

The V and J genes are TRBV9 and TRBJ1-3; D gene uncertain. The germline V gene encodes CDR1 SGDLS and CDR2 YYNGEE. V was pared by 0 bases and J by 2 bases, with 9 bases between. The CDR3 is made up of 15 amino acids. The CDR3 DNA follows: TGTGCCAGCAGCGTAGGTCCCCCCACTGGAAACACCATATATTTT. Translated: CASSVGPPTGNTIYF.

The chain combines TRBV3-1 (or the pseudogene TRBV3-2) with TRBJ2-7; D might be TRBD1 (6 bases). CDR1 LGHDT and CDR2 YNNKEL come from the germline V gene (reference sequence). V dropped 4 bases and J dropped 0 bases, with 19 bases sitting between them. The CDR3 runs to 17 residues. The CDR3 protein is CASSLRAGVKNSYEQYF. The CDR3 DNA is TGTGCCAGCAGCCTCCGGGCAGGGGTCAAGAACTCCTACGAGCAGTACTTC.

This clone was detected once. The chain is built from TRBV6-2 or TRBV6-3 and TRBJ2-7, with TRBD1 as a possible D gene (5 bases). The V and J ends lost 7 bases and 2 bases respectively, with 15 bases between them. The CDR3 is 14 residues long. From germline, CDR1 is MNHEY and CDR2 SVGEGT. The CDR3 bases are TGTGCCAGCACCCCCAGGGCACTAACCTACGAGCAGTACTTC. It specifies CASTPRALTYEQYF.

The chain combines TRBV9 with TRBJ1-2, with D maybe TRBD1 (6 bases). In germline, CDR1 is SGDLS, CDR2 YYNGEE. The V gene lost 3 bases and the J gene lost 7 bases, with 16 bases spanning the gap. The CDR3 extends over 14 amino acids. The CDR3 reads CASSADSGAGGYTF. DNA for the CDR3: TGTGCCAGCAGCGCAGATTCAGGGGCGGGTGGCTACACCTTC.

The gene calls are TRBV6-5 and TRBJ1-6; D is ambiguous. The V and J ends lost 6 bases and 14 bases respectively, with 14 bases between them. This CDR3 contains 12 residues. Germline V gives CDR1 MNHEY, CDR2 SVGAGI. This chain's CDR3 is CASRSDMSALHF. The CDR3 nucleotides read TGTGCCAGCAGATCCGACATGAGTGCCCTCCACTTT.

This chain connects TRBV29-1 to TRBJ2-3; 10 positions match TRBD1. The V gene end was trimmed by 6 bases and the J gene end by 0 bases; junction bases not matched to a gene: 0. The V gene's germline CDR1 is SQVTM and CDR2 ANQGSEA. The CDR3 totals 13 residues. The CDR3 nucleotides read TGCAGCGTGACAGGGGGCAGCACAGATACGCAGTATTTT. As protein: CSVTGGSTDTQYF.

CDR3 residues: CASSSLTGVSLGETQYF. The CDR3 DNA reads as TGTGCCAGCAGCTCACTTACGGGAGTCTCGCTAGGGGAGACCCAGTACTTC. This chain joins TRBV11-2 and TRBJ2-5; weak D call: TRBD2 (6 bases). The germline V and J ends were trimmed by 4 bases and 5 bases, with 23 bases remaining between them. The CDR3 runs to 17 residues. Germline assignment: CDR1 SGHAT and CDR2 FQNNGV.

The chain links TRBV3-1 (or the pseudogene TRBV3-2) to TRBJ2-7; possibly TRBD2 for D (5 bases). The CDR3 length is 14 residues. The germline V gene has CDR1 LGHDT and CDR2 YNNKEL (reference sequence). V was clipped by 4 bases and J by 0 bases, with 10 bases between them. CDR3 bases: TGTGCCAGCAGCCGGTCCGGGGACTCCTACGAGCAGTACTTC. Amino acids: CASSRSGDSYEQYF.

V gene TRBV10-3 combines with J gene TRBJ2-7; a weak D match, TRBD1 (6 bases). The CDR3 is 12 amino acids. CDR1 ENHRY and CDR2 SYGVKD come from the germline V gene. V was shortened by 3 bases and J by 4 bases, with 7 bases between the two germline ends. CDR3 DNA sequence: TGTGCCATCAGTGATCAGGGGTACGAGCAGTACTTC. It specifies CAISDQGYEQYF.

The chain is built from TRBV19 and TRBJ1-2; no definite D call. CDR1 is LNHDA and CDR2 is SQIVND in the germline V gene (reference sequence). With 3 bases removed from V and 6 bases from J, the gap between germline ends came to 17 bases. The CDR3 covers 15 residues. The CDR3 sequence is CASSMNLGEIDGYTF. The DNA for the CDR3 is TGTGCCAGTAGTATGAATCTCGGGGAAATAGATGGCTACACCTTC.

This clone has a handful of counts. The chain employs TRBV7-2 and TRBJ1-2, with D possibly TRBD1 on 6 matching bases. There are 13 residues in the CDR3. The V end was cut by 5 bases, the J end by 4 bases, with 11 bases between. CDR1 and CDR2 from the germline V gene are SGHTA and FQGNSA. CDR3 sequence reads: CASSRPGAYGYTF. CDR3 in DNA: TGTGCCAGCAGCCGTCCAGGGGCCTATGGCTACACCTTC.

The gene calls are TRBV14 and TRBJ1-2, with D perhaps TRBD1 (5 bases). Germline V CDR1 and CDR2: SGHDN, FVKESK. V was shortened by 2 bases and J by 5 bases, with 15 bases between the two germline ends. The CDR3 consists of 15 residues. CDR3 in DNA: TGTGCCAGCAGCCAACACAGGACGAGAGAGTATGGCTACACCTTC. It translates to CASSQHRTREYGYTF.

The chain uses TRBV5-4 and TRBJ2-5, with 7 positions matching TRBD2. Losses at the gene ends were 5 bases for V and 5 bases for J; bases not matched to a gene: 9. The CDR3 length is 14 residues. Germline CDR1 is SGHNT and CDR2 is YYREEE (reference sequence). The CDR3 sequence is CASRPRGEGETQYF. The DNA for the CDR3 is TGTGCCAGCAGACCTCGGGGGGAGGGGGAGACCCAGTACTTC.